This T cell receptor beta chain stems from a study of siplizumab effects on memory and regulatory T cells. General observations from the study: Unstimulated subsets contained matches for only a minor fraction of alloreactive clones. There appeared to be greater diversity in naive T cells than in memory cells, and naive T cells seemed major contributors to the alloresponse. Confirmatory evidence of suppressive function in proliferating siplizumab-culture Tregs was not obtained.

Sequencing of unstimulated naive, memory, effector memory and TEMRA subsets was performed in three donor pairs. Libraries were prepared by immunoSEQ multiplex PCR; TCRdb keeps only in-frame clonotypes and omits some of them. The sample contains tens of thousands of clones, roughly 95% of which appear only once. The germline CDR1 and CDR2 sequences are MGHRA and YSYEKL. The length of the CDR3 is 15 residues. The V and J ends lost 0 bases and 7 bases respectively, with 15 bases between them. Notes on this clone: Its antigen is not identified.

The receptor was derived from a human donor in good health. V and J are TRBV4-1 and TRBJ1-2; possibly TRBD1 for D (6 bases). The sequencing sample was made of naive CD4+ T cells sorted from blood. This CDR3 is CASSQDFRQVTGYTF. The CDR3 bases are TGCGCCAGCAGCCAAGATTTTCGACAGGTAACTGGCTACACCTTC.